This TCR beta chain was profiled in a study of regulatory T cells in long-lasting Graves disease. Study-wide context: Antithyroid drug use was under 3 months in newly diagnosed Graves' patients. Study findings and constraints: Accuracy may have been reduced by the small sample size. Persistent Graves' patients possessed reduced TCR diversity relative to recently diagnosed ones.

Time point of the sample: newly diagnosed GD, antithyroid drugs for less than 3 months. PBMCs were the source of the RNA used for TCR sequencing. This clonotype was counted between two and nine times. The antigen is undetermined. This CDR3 comprises 15 residues. Germline V gene lookup returns CDR1 DFQATT and CDR2 SNEGSKA (reference sequence). The V end was cut by 6 bases, the J end by 2 bases, with 17 bases between. Arm-PCR with iRepertoire HTBI primers amplified the CDR3 regions for these TCR beta libraries. MiXCR, applied by TCRdb to the multiplex PCR reads, yields one record per CDR3 protein. The sample includes 450,000 to 600,000 distinct CDR3 sequences, approximately 15% of them seen just once. These same records also appear under a second study, on T cells in Graves' hyperthyroidism and ophthalmopathy.

The sequenced sample was peripheral blood mononuclear cells (PBMCs), obtained at new diagnosis, from a patient treated with antithyroid drugs. The sequence derives from a man aged 25 to 40 with Graves disease. V gene TRBV20-1 combines with J gene TRBJ2-1; D is possibly TRBD2 (6 bases). In DNA, the CDR3 is TGCAGTGCAATATCGGGGACTCAAGCCTACAATGAGCAGTTCTTC. Translated: CSAISGTQAYNEQFF.